Sequencing of this T cell receptor (beta chain) was carried out in a study of cytotoxic CD8 clonotypes in ibrutinib-treated CLL. Study as a whole: Investigators reported about 24 partial and 2 complete responses; after median approximately 74 months, around 15 patients remained remitted and 12 progressed. Response sampling came at median around a year of treatment, ranging about 6 to 36 months.

Germline V gives CDR1 LGHNA, CDR2 YSLEER. The V end was cut by 0 bases, the J end by 3 bases, with 15 bases between. The CDR3 is 16 amino acids. Points from the study as a whole: Clonality was higher at ibrutinib response and returned toward baseline at progression.

TCR beta library input comprised around 2 micrograms of genomic DNA from cryopreserved PBMCs. As regards this clone: The antigen is not known.

Data came from immunoSEQ multiplex PCR; TCRdb stores just in-frame clones and leaves some out. The table has more than 200,000 clones, roughly 70% seen once. This clonotype originated in a human donor with chronic lymphocytic leukemia. This material consisted of PBMCs, taken after 24 months of ibrutinib treatment. The chain is built from TRBV4-3 and TRBJ2-7; D is perhaps TRBD1 (6 bases). The CDR3 reads CASSQDLRTEGYEQYF. CDR3 DNA sequence: TGCGCCAGCAGCCAAGATCTGCGGACAGAAGGCTACGAGCAGTACTTC.